The sequence of this T cell receptor beta chain was determined in a study of blood T cell repertoires in COVID-19. Overall study: T cells, B-cell-depleted T cells, or PBMCs supplied cDNA or gDNA.

The germline V and J ends were trimmed by 5 bases and 4 bases, with 11 bases remaining between them. The germline V gene encodes CDR1 SGHAT and CDR2 FQNNGV. There are 13 residues in the CDR3. Data came from immunoSEQ multiplex PCR; TCRdb stores just in-frame clones and leaves some out. The repertoire holds about 230,000 clones, with roughly 88% as singletons. The chain recombines TRBV11-2 with TRBJ1-1; D call uncertain. The sequencing sample was made of peripheral blood. The receptor's source is a woman aged 40 to 49 who had recovered from COVID-19. The CDR3 DNA reads as TGTGCCAGCAGCCCCTCCCAACTCACTGAAGCTTTCTTT. Translating it yields CASSPSQLTEAFF.